This is a list of T cell receptor beta chains from one sample in a study of beta chain features in type 1 diabetes. TCRdb's copy holds only in-frame clones and misses some; the assay was immunoSEQ multiplex PCR. The repertoire holds hundreds of thousands of clones, with roughly 13% as singletons. Sequences were obtained from naive CD4+ T cells from blood. These receptors all stem from a man between 18 and 29 years old with type 1 diabetes. Both conserved end residues are part of each CDR3. Each record gives: J gene, V gene, clone size, D gene, CDR3 DNA, CDR3 protein. D genes are given only for firm matches. Where a row states a size, it is once, few, many or the class of an expanded clone; other rows omit it.

TRBJ2-5	TRBV4-3	few	TRBD2	TGCGCCAGCAGCCAAGATCTGAGACGGGGGGGCGAGACCCAGTACTTC	CASSQDLRRGGETQYF
TRBJ2-7	TRBV9	-	TRBD1	TGTGCCAGCAGCGTTGGGACAGGGGGCTTCGAGCAGTACTTC	CASSVGTGGFEQYF
TRBJ2-7	TRBV5-4	few	TRBD2	TGTGCCAGCAGCTTTCAGCGGGAGGGGCCCTACGAGCAGTACTTC	CASSFQREGPYEQYF
TRBJ2-6	TRBV30	-	-	TGTGCCTGGAGTGTAGCGGCAGCTGGGGCCAACGTCCTGACTTTC	CAWSVAAAGANVLTF
TRBJ2-6	TRBV7-9	-	TRBD1	TGTGCCAGCAGCACGGGACAGGCCCTATCTGGGGCCAACGTCCTGACTTTC	CASSTGQALSGANVLTF
TRBJ2-5	TRBV30	-	TRBD1	TGTGCCTGGAGAATGGACAGGGAAGAGACCCAGTACTTC	CAWRMDREETQYF
TRBJ2-3	TRBV29-1	few	TRBD2	TGCAGCACTCTGGCCGGGACTAGCGGCACAGATACGCAGTATTTT	CSTLAGTSGTDTQYF
TRBJ2-5	TRBV30	-	TRBD2	TGTGCCTGGTTTGGGCCTACTAGCGGGGGGGCAGGAGAGACCCAGTACTTC	CAWFGPTSGGAGETQYF
TRBJ2-5	TRBV28	few	-	TGTGCCAGCAGTTACAGGGAGACCCAGTACTTC	CASSYRETQYF
TRBJ2-1	TRBV9	-	-	TGTGCCAGCAGCGTAGAAGAGACCCCGCCGAGGAATGAGCAGTTCTTC	CASSVEETPPRNEQFF
TRBJ2-6	TRBV13	few	-	TGTGCCAGCAGCTTAACAGGGACACTTTACTCTGGGGCCAACGTCCTGACTTTC	CASSLTGTLYSGANVLTF
TRBJ1-2	TRBV30	few	-	TGTGCCGGGGAGCAGAAGGCGGTCTATGGCTACACCTTC	CAGEQKAVYGYTF
TRBJ2-7	TRBV4-1	-	-	TGCGCCAGCAGCCAAGCGTTACCCAAAAGGGAAGGCGAGCAGTACTTC	CASSQALPKREGEQYF
TRBJ1-2	TRBV7-9	few	-	TGTGCCAGCAGCTTAGCGGCGCCCGGCTACACCTTC	CASSLAAPGYTF
TRBJ2-3	TRBV25-1	few	-	TGTGCCAGCAGTGAATATTTCCCGTACACAGATACGCAGTATTTT	CASSEYFPYTDTQYF
TRBJ1-5	TRBV7-9	few	-	TGTGCCAGCAGCTTTTTAGGTAGCAATCAGCCCCAGCATTTT	CASSFLGSNQPQHF
TRBJ2-7	TRBV6-6	few	-	TGTGCCAGCAGTTACTCCAGGGAGAACTTCTACGAGCAGTACTTC	CASSYSRENFYEQYF
TRBJ1-3	TRBV2	-	-	TGTGCCAGCAGTGATCAGGTTCGCTCTGGAAACACCATATATTTT	CASSDQVRSGNTIYF
TRBJ2-7	TRBV28	few	-	TGTGCCAGCAGGACACGACAGGCGAGAGCATACGAGCAGTACTTC	CASRTRQARAYEQYF
TRBJ2-2	TRBV9	few	TRBD2	TGTGCCAGCAGCGTTAGCGGGTATCCGGCCGGGGAGCTGTTTTTT	CASSVSGYPAGELFF
TRBJ2-1	TRBV19	-	-	TGTGCCAGTAGTATAGGAGACACCTCCTACAATGAGCAGTTCTTC	CASSIGDTSYNEQFF
TRBJ1-1	TRBV25-1	-	-	TGTGCCAGCAGTCTTGCCGGATTGGGCAGCAACACTGAAGCTTTCTTT	CASSLAGLGSNTEAFF
TRBJ2-7	TRBV5-1	few	-	TGCGCCAGCAGCTCCGGACCGGGACCAACGTTTAAGGAGCAGTACTTC	CASSSGPGPTFKEQYF
TRBJ2-2	TRBV25-1	-	TRBD1	TGTGCCAGCAGTGAATACCCCGGACAGGGGGCAGCCGGGGAGCTGTTTTTT	CASSEYPGQGAAGELFF
TRBJ1-4	TRBV6-1	-	TRBD1	TGTGCCAGCAGTGAAGTGAATATTGGGACAGCCTCAACTAATGAAAAACTGTTTTTT	CASSEVNIGTASTNEKLFF
TRBJ2-3	TRBV25-1	-	TRBD1	TGTGCCAGCCGGGACAGCCGGGCAGATACGCAGTATTTT	CASRDSRADTQYF
TRBJ1-2	TRBV4-3	-	-	TGCGCCAGCAGCCAAGATAGGGGGGCCTGCACCTTC	CASSQDRGACTF
TRBJ2-5	TRBV19	few	TRBD1	TGTGCCAGTAGCACCGGACAGGGTGTAGAGACCCAGTACTTC	CASSTGQGVETQYF
TRBJ2-1	TRBV19	-	TRBD2	TGTGCCAGTAGTATTGGAGGGACTAGCGGGAGCTCCTACAATGAGCAGTTCTTC	CASSIGGTSGSSYNEQFF
TRBJ2-1	TRBV18	-	-	TGTGCCAGCTCACCACCGACTGGGTGGAATGAGCAGTTCTTC	CASSPPTGWNEQFF
TRBJ2-5	TRBV13	few	TRBD1	TGTGCCAGCAGCGCGTTCCACAGGGGGAGGCAAGAGACCCAGTACTTC	CASSAFHRGRQETQYF
TRBJ2-2	TRBV7-2	few	-	TGTGCCAGCGGGAATAGCCCTAACACCGGGGAGCTGTTTTTT	CASGNSPNTGELFF
TRBJ2-1	TRBV10-1	few	-	TGCGCCAGCAGTGCGTTCCAGGGCCACAATGAGCAGTTCTTC	CASSAFQGHNEQFF
TRBJ2-7	TRBV5-1	few	-	TGCGCCAGCAGCGCCCAGGGATACGAGCAGTACTTC	CASSAQGYEQYF
TRBJ2-4	TRBV30	-	TRBD2	TGCGCCTGCGAGCGGGAGAACATTCAGTACTTC	CACERENIQYF
TRBJ2-5	TRBV7-2	-	-	TGTGCCAGCAGCACGGGACCCCAAGAGACCCAGTACTTC	CASSTGPQETQYF
TRBJ1-2	TRBV7-9	few	-	TGTGCCAGCAGCTTTCACGCAGGGGTTAACTATGGCTACACCTTC	CASSFHAGVNYGYTF
TRBJ1-2	TRBV27	-	-	TGTGCCAGCAGTTCATTTTTGCAGGGCTACACCTTC	CASSSFLQGYTF
TRBJ1-2	TRBV10-3	-	-	TGTGCCATCAGTGAGTCTGCTGGTCCCGGGACAAAGTATGGCTACACCTTC	CAISESAGPGTKYGYTF
TRBJ1-2	TRBV27	-	TRBD1	TGTGCCAGCACCAGGACAGGGTTGGAGGTTAACTATGGCTACACCTTC	CASTRTGLEVNYGYTF
TRBJ1-2	TRBV27	-	TRBD1	TGTGCCAGCAGTTTAAGGACAGGGGACTATGGCTACACCTTC	CASSLRTGDYGYTF
TRBJ2-1	TRBV2	few	TRBD2	TGTGCCAGCAGTCGACTAGCGGGAGTAGAGCAGTTCTTC	CASSRLAGVEQFF
TRBJ1-3	TRBV14	few	TRBD1	TGTGCCAGCAGCCCCGGGACAGGCGGGAACACCATATATTTT	CASSPGTGGNTIYF
TRBJ2-7	TRBV4-2	-	-	TGTGCCAGCAGCCGAGGGGCCTACGAGCAGTACTTC	CASSRGAYEQYF
TRBJ2-3	TRBV9	-	TRBD2	TGTGCCAGCAGCGTAGGACTAGCGGGGACAGATACGCAGTATTTT	CASSVGLAGTDTQYF
TRBJ1-6	TRBV5-1	few	-	TGCGCCAGCAGTCCGGGTCCTCGGAATTCACCCCTCCACTTT	CASSPGPRNSPLHF
TRBJ2-2	TRBV29-1	-	-	TGCAGCGTTGAAAGGCTAGCGTTAAACACCGGGGAGCTGTTTTTT	CSVERLALNTGELFF
TRBJ1-2	TRBV7-6	-	-	TGTGCCAGCAGCCCCGGGACATCCGGAGGCTATGGCTACACCTTC	CASSPGTSGGYGYTF
TRBJ2-1	TRBV4-3	-	TRBD2	TGCGCCAGCAGTCTCCAGCGGGGGCATCACAATGAGCAGTTCTTC	CASSLQRGHHNEQFF
TRBJ2-1	TRBV20-1	few	-	TGCAGTGCTAGAGCCTCGGCGAAGCAGTTCTTC	CSARASAKQFF